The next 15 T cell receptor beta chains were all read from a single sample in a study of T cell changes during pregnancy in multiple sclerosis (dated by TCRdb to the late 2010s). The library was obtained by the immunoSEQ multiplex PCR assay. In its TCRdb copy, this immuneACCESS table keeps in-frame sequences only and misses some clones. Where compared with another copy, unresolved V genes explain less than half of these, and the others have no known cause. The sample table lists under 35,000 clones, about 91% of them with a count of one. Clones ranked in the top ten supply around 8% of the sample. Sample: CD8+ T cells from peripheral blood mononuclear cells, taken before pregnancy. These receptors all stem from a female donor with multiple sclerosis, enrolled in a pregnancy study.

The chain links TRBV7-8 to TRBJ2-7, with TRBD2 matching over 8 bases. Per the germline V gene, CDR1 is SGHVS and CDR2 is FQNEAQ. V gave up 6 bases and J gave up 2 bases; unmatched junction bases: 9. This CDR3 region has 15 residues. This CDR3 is CASRQSGGRTYEQYF. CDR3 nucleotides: TGTGCCAGCAGACAAAGCGGGGGTCGTACCTACGAGCAGTACTTC.

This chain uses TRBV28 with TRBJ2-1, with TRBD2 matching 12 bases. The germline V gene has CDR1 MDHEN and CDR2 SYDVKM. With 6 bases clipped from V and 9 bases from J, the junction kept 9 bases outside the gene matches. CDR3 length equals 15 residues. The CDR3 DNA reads TGTGCCAGCAGCCCGCTAGCGGGAGGGCCGGCTGAGCAGTTCTTC. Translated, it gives CASSPLAGGPAEQFF.

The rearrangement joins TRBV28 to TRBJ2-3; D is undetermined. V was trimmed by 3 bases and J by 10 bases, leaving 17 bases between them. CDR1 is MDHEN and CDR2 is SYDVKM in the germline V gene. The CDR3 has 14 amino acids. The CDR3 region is CASSFSLTVEAQYF. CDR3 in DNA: TGTGCCAGCAGTTTCTCACTAACCGTCGAAGCGCAGTATTTT.

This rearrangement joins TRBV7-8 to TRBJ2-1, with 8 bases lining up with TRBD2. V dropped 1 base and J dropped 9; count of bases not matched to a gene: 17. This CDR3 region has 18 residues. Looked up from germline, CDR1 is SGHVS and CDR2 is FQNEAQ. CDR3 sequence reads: CASSLVVIGGEGSSEQFF. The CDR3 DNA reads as TGTGCCAGCAGCTTAGTGGTTATCGGGGGGGAGGGCTCGAGTGAGCAGTTCTTC.

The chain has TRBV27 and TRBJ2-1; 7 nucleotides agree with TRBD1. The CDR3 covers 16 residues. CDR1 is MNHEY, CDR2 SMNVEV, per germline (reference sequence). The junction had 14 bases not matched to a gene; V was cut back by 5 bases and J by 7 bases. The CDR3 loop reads CASSLVPGGMRNEQFF. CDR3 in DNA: TGTGCCAGCAGTCTCGTACCAGGGGGTATGAGGAATGAGCAGTTCTTC.

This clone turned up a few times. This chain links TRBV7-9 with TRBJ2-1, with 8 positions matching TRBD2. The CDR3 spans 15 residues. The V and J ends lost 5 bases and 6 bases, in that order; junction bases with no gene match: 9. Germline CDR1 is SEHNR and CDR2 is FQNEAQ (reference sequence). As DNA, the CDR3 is TGTGCCAGCAGCACGGACGGGACTAGTAGCAATGAGCAGTTCTTC. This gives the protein CASSTDGTSSNEQFF.

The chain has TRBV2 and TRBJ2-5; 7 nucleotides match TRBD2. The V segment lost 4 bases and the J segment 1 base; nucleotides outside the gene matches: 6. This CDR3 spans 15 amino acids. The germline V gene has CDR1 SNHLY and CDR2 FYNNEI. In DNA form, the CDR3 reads TGTGCCAGCAGTGGAGGGGACTATTCCCAAGAGACCCAGTACTTC. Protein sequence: CASSGGDYSQETQYF.

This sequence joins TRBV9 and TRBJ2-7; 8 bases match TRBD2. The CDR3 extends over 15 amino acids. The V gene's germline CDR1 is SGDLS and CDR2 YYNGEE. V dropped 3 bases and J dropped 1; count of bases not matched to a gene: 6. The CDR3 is CASSEGVAGSYEQYF. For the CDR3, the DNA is TGTGCCAGCAGCGAGGGGGTAGCGGGGTCCTACGAGCAGTACTTC. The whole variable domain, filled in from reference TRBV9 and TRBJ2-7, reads DSGVTQTPKHLITATGQRVTLRCSPRSGDLSVYWYQQSLDQGLQFLIQYYNGEERAKGNILERFSAQQFPDLHSELNLSSLELGDSALYFCASSEGVAGSYEQYFGPGTRLTVT.

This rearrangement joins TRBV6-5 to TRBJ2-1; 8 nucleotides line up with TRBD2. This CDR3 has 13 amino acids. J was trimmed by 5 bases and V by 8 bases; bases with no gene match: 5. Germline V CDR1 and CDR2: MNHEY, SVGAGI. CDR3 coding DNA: TGTGCCAGCGGTAGCGGGGCTAACAATGAGCAGTTCTTC. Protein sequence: CASGSGANNEQFF.

CDR3 amino acids: CASSGGQDRYEQYF. The CDR3, as DNA: TGTGCCAGCAGCGGCGGACAGGACCGCTACGAGCAGTACTTC. This chain joins TRBV7-6 and TRBJ2-7; 7 positions match TRBD1. The CDR3 runs 14 residues. From germline, CDR1 is SGHVS and CDR2 FNYEAQ. Trimming removed 5 bases from V and 3 bases from J; junction bases left unmatched: 7.

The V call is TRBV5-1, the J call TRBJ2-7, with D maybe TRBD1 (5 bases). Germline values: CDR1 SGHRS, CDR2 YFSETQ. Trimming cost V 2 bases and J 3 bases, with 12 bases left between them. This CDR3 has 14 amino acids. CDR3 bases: TGCGCCAGCAGCTTAAAGCAGGGCTACTACGAGCAGTACTTC. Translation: CASSLKQGYYEQYF. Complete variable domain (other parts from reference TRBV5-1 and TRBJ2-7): KAGVTQTPRYLIKTRGQQVTLSCSPISGHRSVSWYQQTPGQGLQFLFEYFSETQRNKGNFPGRFSGRQFSNSRSEMNVSTLELGDSALYLCASSLKQGYYEQYFGPGTRLTVT.

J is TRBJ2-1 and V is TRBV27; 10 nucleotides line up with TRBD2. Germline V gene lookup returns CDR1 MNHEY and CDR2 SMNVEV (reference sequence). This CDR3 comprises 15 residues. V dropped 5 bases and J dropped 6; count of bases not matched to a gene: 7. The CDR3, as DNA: TGTGCCAGCAGTCAAGGACTAGCGGCTAGCAATGAGCAGTTCTTC. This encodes CASSQGLAASNEQFF.

The CDR3 loop is CASSFGGQETQYF. CDR3 DNA sequence: TGTGCCAGCAGCTTTGGCGGCCAAGAGACCCAGTACTTC. The chain recombines TRBV5-8 with TRBJ2-5; D is unresolved. V lost 2 bases and J lost 1, with 6 bases in between. Per the germline V gene, CDR1 is SGHTS and CDR2 is YDEGEE. The CDR3 totals 13 residues.

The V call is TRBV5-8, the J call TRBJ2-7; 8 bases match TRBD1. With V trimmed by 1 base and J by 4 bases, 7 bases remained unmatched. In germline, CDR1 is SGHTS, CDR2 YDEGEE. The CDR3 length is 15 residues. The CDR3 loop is CASSLMPGGAYEQYF. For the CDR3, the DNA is TGTGCCAGCAGCTTGATGCCAGGGGGCGCTTACGAGCAGTACTTC.

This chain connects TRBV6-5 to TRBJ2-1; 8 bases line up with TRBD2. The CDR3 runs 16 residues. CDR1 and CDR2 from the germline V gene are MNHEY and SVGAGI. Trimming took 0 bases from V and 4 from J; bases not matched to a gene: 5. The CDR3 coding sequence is TGTGCCAGCAGTTACTCGACCCGGGGGGGGTACAATGAGCAGTTCTTC. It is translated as CASSYSTRGGYNEQFF.